This TCR beta chain was profiled in a study of blood T cell repertoires in COVID-19. Profiled with immunoSEQ multiplex PCR; TCRdb holds only in-frame clones, not every one. The table has some 60,000 clones, approximately 91% seen once. Specimen: peripheral blood. This receptor was obtained from a man aged 55 to 69 with acute or convalescent COVID-19.

CDR3 loop: CASSQGGRNEKLFF. For the CDR3, the DNA is TGTGCCAGCAGTCAGGGGGGTCGGAATGAAAAACTGTTTTTT. This chain connects TRBV6-5 to TRBJ1-4, with TRBD1 matching over 7 bases. The CDR3 totals 14 residues. Germline CDR1 and CDR2: MNHEY and SVGAGI. Trimming took 5 bases from V and 5 from J; bases not matched to a gene: 5.